These T cell receptor beta chains were read from a single sample in a study of CD8 T cells in Susac syndrome. TCRdb called the immunoSEQ multiplex PCR reads again in MiXCR, with one record for every CDR3 protein. The profile covers some 260,000 distinct CDR3 sequences, with over 85% appearing a single time and approximately 0.07% taken by the ten largest. The sequencing sample was made of CD4+ T cells from PBMCs. These receptors were collected from a human donor with multiple sclerosis. CDR3s include the opening cysteine and the closing phenylalanine or tryptophan. A D gene is named only where the DNA matches it firmly. Expanded clones are given a class, and other clones once, few, many or no size at all.

clone_size d_call j_call v_call cdr3_nt cdr3_aa
. . TRBJ2-3 TRBV27 TGTGCCAGCAGTCGGGTCGAAGGGCCAGATACGCAGTATTTT CASSRVEGPDTQYF
. . TRBJ1-2 TRBV5-1 TGCGCCAGCAGCTTGGCCCCCGGGATCCTTGGCTACACCTTC CASSLAPGILGYTF
. . TRBJ1-5 TRBV7-2 TGTGCCAGCAGCGGGGGAGGAGCGTACAATCAGCCCCAGCATTTT CASSGGGAYNQPQHF
. TRBD1 TRBJ2-6 TRBV13 TGTGCCAGCAGCATCGGGACAGCAGGGGCCAACGTCCTGACTTTC CASSIGTAGANVLTF
. . TRBJ2-7 TRBV5-8 TGTGCCAGCAGCTTGGGCAGGGGATCTTACGAGCAGTACTTC CASSLGRGSYEQYF
. . TRBJ2-5 TRBV5-4 TGTGCCAGCAGCTTGGTATTAGGACAAGAGACCCAGTACTTC CASSLVLGQETQYF
. . TRBJ2-4 TRBV15 TGTGCCACCAGCAGAGATGAGGGACTAGCCAAAAACATTCAGTACTTC CATSRDEGLAKNIQYF
. . TRBJ1-6 TRBV7-9 TGTGCCAGCAGCTTATCTGATCCCAGGTCACCCCTCCACTTT CASSLSDPRSPLHF
. . TRBJ1-1 TRBV4-1 TGCGCCAGCAGCCGGGAGATCACAGGCGTCGGTACTGAAGCTTTCTTT CASSREITGVGTEAFF
. TRBD2 TRBJ2-1 TRBV6-5 TGTGCCAGCAGGGCAACCGGGGGGGTCTACAATGAGCAGTTCTTC CASRATGGVYNEQFF
. TRBD2 TRBJ2-3 TRBV4-1 TGCGCCAGCAGCGCAATCCAGCGGGGACGCACAGATACGCAGTATTTT CASSAIQRGRTDTQYF
. TRBD2 TRBJ2-1 TRBV3-1 TGTGCCAGCAGCCAGACGGGACTAGCGGGGAGTAATGAGCAGTTCTTC CASSQTGLAGSNEQFF
. . TRBJ1-4 TRBV20-1 TGCAGTGCTAGTACCGGGGGCGGGCGACTGTTTTTT CSASTGGGRLFF
. . TRBJ2-5 TRBV12-3/TRBV12-4 TGTGCCAGCAGTTTATACCGGGAGACCCAGTACTTC CASSLYRETQYF
. . TRBJ2-2 TRBV7-6 TGTGCCAGCAGCTTAGTCAGCGCCGGGGAGCTGTTTTTT CASSLVSAGELFF
. . TRBJ2-4 TRBV14 TGTGCCAGCAGCCAGGGCGCTTGGGCAGCCAAAAACATTCAGTACTTC CASSQGAWAAKNIQYF
. TRBD1 TRBJ2-3 TRBV20-1 TGCAGTGCTAGAGCCCCCCCACGACAGGGAAGGACCACAGATACGCAGTATTTT CSARAPPRQGRTTDTQYF
once TRBD1 TRBJ2-5 TRBV18 TGTGCCAGCTCAACCACGGGGACAGGGGAGACCCAGTACTTC CASSTTGTGETQYF
. TRBD1 TRBJ2-2 TRBV5-1 TGCGCCAGCAGCGGGACAGGGCCAGCGGATGGTGGCGGGGAGCTGTTTTTT CASSGTGPADGGGELFF
. TRBD1 TRBJ1-1 TRBV5-4 TGTGCCAGCAGCTCCGGACAGGGGGCAGACACTGAAGCTTTCTTT CASSSGQGADTEAFF
. TRBD1 TRBJ2-2 TRBV6-5 TGTGCCAGCAGTTACTCACAACCGGGACAGGGTTCCCCCGGGGAGCTGTTTTTT CASSYSQPGQGSPGELFF
. TRBD1 TRBJ2-5 TRBV24-1 TGTGCCACCAGTGATCCAATGACAGGGGAGTACCAAGAGACCCAGTACTTC CATSDPMTGEYQETQYF
. . TRBJ1-5 TRBV30 TGTGCCTGGAGTGAGGCAAACGAACAGCCCCAGCATTTT CAWSEANEQPQHF
. . TRBJ2-3 TRBV3-1 TGTGCCAGCAGCCCTACCAAGCGGAATACGCAGTATTTT CASSPTKRNTQYF
. TRBD1 TRBJ2-1 TRBV20-1 TGCAGTGCCCCAAGGGGGACAGGGCTAGACAATGAGCAGTTCTTC CSAPRGTGLDNEQFF
. . TRBJ1-5 TRBV12-3/TRBV12-4 TGTGCCAGCAGTTTCATTGGCAATCAGCCCCAGCATTTT CASSFIGNQPQHF
. . TRBJ1-5 TRBV19 TGTGCCACCCAGACACAGGGCCTTAGGCAGCCCCAGCATTTT CATQTQGLRQPQHF
. . TRBJ1-6 TRBV7-9 TGTGCCAGTCGATTGGGGACCAAAAATTCACCCCTCCACTTT CASRLGTKNSPLHF
. TRBD1 TRBJ2-5 TRBV9 TGTGCCAGCAGCGCAGGACAGGGGGGCCCCCCAGAGACCCAGTACTTC CASSAGQGGPPETQYF
. TRBD1 TRBJ1-1 TRBV12-3/TRBV12-4 TGTGCCAGCAGTCCCGGACAGGGAAGAGTCACTGAAGCTTTCTTT CASSPGQGRVTEAFF
. TRBD2 TRBJ2-5 TRBV7-8 TGTGCCAGCAGCTCCCCGGGGGGAAGAAATCAAGAGACCCAGTACTTC CASSSPGGRNQETQYF
. TRBD1 TRBJ1-5 TRBV7-2 TGTGCCAGCACTCCCGGGACAGGGCATCAGCCCCAGCATTTT CASTPGTGHQPQHF
. TRBD2 TRBJ2-1 TRBV6-2/TRBV6-3 TGTGCCAGCATAAAAGCGGGACCCCTGAGTCGTGAGCAGTTCTTC CASIKAGPLSREQFF
. . TRBJ2-7 TRBV28 TGTGCCAGCAGTTTATACGCGGGTGGGCAGTACTTC CASSLYAGGQYF
. . TRBJ2-2 TRBV20-1 TGCAGTGCTAAGAGATCGGTTTCCACCGGGGAGCTGTTTTTT CSAKRSVSTGELFF
. . TRBJ2-5 TRBV25-1 TGTGCCAGCAGTGGGCATCAGACCCAGTACTTC CASSGHQTQYF
. TRBD1 TRBJ1-2 TRBV5-1 TGCGCCAGCAGCTTATTACAGGGGGACTATGGCTACACCTTC CASSLLQGDYGYTF
. . TRBJ2-7 TRBV20-1 TGCAGTGCTGAAGACAGGACCTACGAGCAGTACTTC CSAEDRTYEQYF
. TRBD2 TRBJ2-3 TRBV20-1 TGCAGTGCTAGTGCGAGCGGGAAGGGCACAGATACGCAGTATTTT CSASASGKGTDTQYF
once . TRBJ2-1 TRBV2 TGTGCCAGCAGTGAAGTCAGGGGCGATATGAATGAGCAGTTCTTC CASSEVRGDMNEQFF
. TRBD1 TRBJ1-4 TRBV30 TGTGCCTGGCAGGATGGAGGGGGCGAAAAACTGTTTTTT CAWQDGGGEKLFF
. . TRBJ1-1 TRBV2 TGTGCCAGCAGTGACAAGGGGAACACTGAAGCTTTCTTT CASSDKGNTEAFF
. TRBD2 TRBJ2-1 TRBV18 TGTGCCAGCTCTGGTAGGTCTAGCGGGCTAGCCTACAATGAGCAGTTCTTC CASSGRSSGLAYNEQFF
. . TRBJ1-1 TRBV18 TGTGCCAGCGCAAAGGGGACCCACACTGAAGCTTTCTTT CASAKGTHTEAFF
once . TRBJ1-5 TRBV18 TGTGCCAGCTCGGGGCAGCCAAATCAGCCCCAGCATTTT CASSGQPNQPQHF
. . TRBJ1-1 TRBV18 TGTGCCAGCTCACCGCCGGACAGCTTGAACACTGAAGCTTTCTTT CASSPPDSLNTEAFF
. . TRBJ2-1 TRBV29-1 TGCAGCGTTAAAGGTCTGAGCTCCTACAATGAGCAGTTCTTC CSVKGLSSYNEQFF
. . TRBJ2-2 TRBV12-3/TRBV12-4 TGTGCCAGCAGGGAGGGGCAAAACACCGGGGAGCTGTTTTTT CASREGQNTGELFF